A selection of T cell receptor beta chains follows, all from one sample in a study of CD8 T cells in ankylosing spondylitis. A single record per CDR3 protein comes from TCRdb applying MiXCR to the 5' RACE reads. The repertoire holds approximately 140,000 distinct CDR3 sequences, with more than 40% as singletons. Specimen: synovial fluid, either unsorted or a sorted T cell fraction (not recorded which). These receptors were obtained from a male donor with ankylosing spondylitis. Each CDR3 is given with its conserved first and last residue. The D gene is left open where the match is weak. Rows may omit the clone size; those that give it use once, few, many or a size class.

j_call,d_call,v_call,clone_size,cdr3_aa,cdr3_nt
TRBJ2-7,TRBD2,TRBV25-1,NA,CASSELPSGRFYEQYF,TGTGCCAGCAGTGAATTACCTAGCGGGAGGTTCTACGAGCAGTACTTC
TRBJ2-1,TRBD2,TRBV28,NA,CASSLLAGESEQFF,TGTGCCAGCAGCCTACTAGCGGGAGAGAGTGAGCAGTTCTTC
TRBJ1-2,NA,TRBV20-1,NA,CSATGERKVNYGYTF,TGCAGTGCCACTGGAGAGAGGAAAGTTAACTATGGCTACACCTTC
TRBJ1-6,TRBD1,TRBV28,NA,CASSPGDRVGSPLHF,TGTGCCAGCAGTCCAGGGGACAGGGTCGGTTCACCCCTCCACTTT
TRBJ2-3,TRBD1,TRBV27,NA,CASSPQGAADTQYF,TGTGCCAGCAGTCCCCAGGGGGCCGCAGATACGCAGTATTTT
TRBJ2-2,TRBD2,TRBV7-8,many,CASSLVPPASGGRANGELFF,TGTGCCAGCAGCTTAGTCCCCCCGGCTAGCGGGGGGAGGGCAAACGGGGAGCTGTTTTTT
TRBJ2-7,TRBD1,TRBV20-1,medium-sized,CSAIPRDSPYEQYF,TGCAGTGCCATCCCCCGGGACAGCCCCTACGAGCAGTACTTC
TRBJ1-2,NA,TRBV2,few,CASSEVWINYGYTF,TGTGCCAGCAGTGAAGTTTGGATCAACTATGGCTACACCTTC
TRBJ1-2,NA,TRBV5-1,NA,CASSLARQGGYGYTF,TGCGCCAGCAGCTTGGCCCGGCAGGGCGGGTATGGCTACACCTTC
TRBJ1-1,NA,TRBV7-9,NA,CASTPLREAFF,TGTGCCAGCACCCCCCTACGTGAAGCTTTCTTT
TRBJ2-7,NA,TRBV18,NA,CASSPWKGYYEQYF,TGTGCCAGCTCACCATGGAAGGGGTATTACGAGCAGTACTTC
TRBJ1-3,NA,TRBV12-3/TRBV12-4,NA,CASTFRSAEPFSGNTIYF,TGTGCCAGCACTTTCCGTTCGGCGGAGCCCTTCTCTGGAAACACCATATATTTT
TRBJ2-1,TRBD1,TRBV6-1,few,CASRPTGGFYNNEQFF,TGTGCCAGCAGGCCGACAGGGGGGTTTTACAACAATGAGCAGTTCTTC
TRBJ1-1,NA,TRBV29-1,NA,CSVEPTDRGTEAFF,TGCAGCGTCGAGCCGACAGATAGGGGCACTGAAGCTTTCTTT
TRBJ2-6,NA,TRBV15,many,CATSERRSSGANVLTF,TGTGCCACCAGCGAACGCAGGAGCTCTGGGGCCAACGTCCTGACTTTC
TRBJ2-1,TRBD2,TRBV6-2/TRBV6-3,NA,CASSYHKAGGPYNEQFF,TGTGCCAGCAGTTACCACAAAGCGGGGGGGCCGTACAATGAGCAGTTCTTC
TRBJ2-7,NA,TRBV4-1,few,CASSQVIMITGFITYEQYF,TGCGCCAGCAGCCAAGTGATAATGATAACAGGGTTTATTACCTACGAGCAGTACTTC
TRBJ1-2,TRBD1,TRBV7-9,NA,CASRPGQGFNYGYTF,TGTGCCAGCAGGCCGGGACAGGGATTTAACTATGGCTACACCTTC
TRBJ1-2,TRBD1,TRBV2,few,CASSEQPGGGGDGYTF,TGTGCCAGCAGTGAACAGCCAGGGGGCGGAGGTGATGGCTACACCTTC
TRBJ1-5,NA,TRBV2,few,CASTNRADANQPQHF,TGTGCCAGCACGAACAGGGCGGACGCCAATCAGCCCCAGCATTTT
TRBJ2-3,TRBD2,TRBV12-3/TRBV12-4,NA,CASSQPISTGGFSDTQYF,TGTGCCAGCAGTCAACCCATCTCGACGGGGGGGTTCTCAGATACGCAGTATTTT
TRBJ1-3,NA,TRBV3-1,few,CASSPTGNTIYF,TGTGCCAGCAGCCCTACCGGAAACACCATATATTTT
TRBJ1-1,NA,TRBV12-3/TRBV12-4,NA,CASSLDFRAINTEAFF,TGTGCCAGCAGTTTAGATTTTCGGGCCATTAACACTGAAGCTTTCTTT
TRBJ2-3,NA,TRBV25-1,few,CASSELKQGSFTDTQYF,TGTGCCAGCAGTGAATTAAAACAGGGCAGTTTCACAGATACGCAGTATTTT
TRBJ1-1,NA,TRBV7-4,NA,CASSPGSGTSITEAFF,TGTGCCAGCAGTCCCGGCTCCGGGACCTCCATAACTGAAGCTTTCTTT
TRBJ1-2,NA,TRBV20-1,NA,CSARGAFNYGYTF,TGCAGTGCTAGAGGGGCATTTAACTATGGCTACACCTTC
TRBJ2-2,NA,TRBV4-3,NA,CASSQDGLPNTGELFF,TGCGCCAGCAGCCAAGATGGATTGCCGAACACCGGGGAGCTGTTTTTT
TRBJ2-5,TRBD2,TRBV3-1,NA,CASSQHGLAAFYGETQYF,TGTGCCAGCAGCCAACATGGACTAGCGGCGTTTTACGGGGAGACCCAGTACTTC
TRBJ2-1,TRBD2,TRBV27,many,CASKTSSAGGIYSYNEQFF,TGTGCCAGCAAAACCTCTAGCGCGGGGGGGATCTACTCCTACAATGAGCAGTTCTTC
TRBJ1-1,NA,TRBV7-8,NA,CASSPGRGWRDTEAFF,TGTGCCAGCAGCCCTGGTCGGGGATGGAGGGACACTGAAGCTTTCTTT
TRBJ1-5,TRBD1,TRBV12-3/TRBV12-4,NA,CASSLTLGTGKYSNQPQHF,TGTGCCAGCAGTTTAACCCTAGGGACAGGGAAATATAGCAATCAGCCCCAGCATTTT
TRBJ1-1,NA,TRBV24-1,NA,CATSHISGNRVNTEAFF,TGTGCCACCAGTCACATTTCGGGGAACAGGGTCAACACTGAAGCTTTCTTT
TRBJ1-2,TRBD1,TRBV4-1,NA,CASSHPGTVYGYTF,TGCGCCAGCAGCCACCCCGGGACAGTCTATGGCTACACCTTC
TRBJ2-1,NA,TRBV12-3/TRBV12-4,NA,CASSLWGTHNEQFF,TGTGCCAGCAGTTTATGGGGTACCCACAATGAGCAGTTCTTC
TRBJ2-7,NA,TRBV5-1,many,CASSFGQSYEQYF,TGCGCCAGCAGCTTTGGCCAATCCTACGAGCAGTACTTC
TRBJ2-1,NA,TRBV10-2,NA,CASINWGAGNEQFF,TGCGCCAGCATCAACTGGGGGGCGGGGAATGAGCAGTTCTTC
TRBJ1-2,NA,TRBV5-1,NA,CASSLYRSYGYTF,TGCGCCAGCAGCTTGTATCGCAGCTATGGCTACACCTTC
TRBJ1-4,TRBD1,TRBV4-2,many,CASSQEDRGGGEKLFF,TGTGCCAGCAGCCAAGAGGACAGGGGAGGAGGCGAAAAACTGTTTTTT
TRBJ2-7,NA,TRBV20-1,NA,CSSYGGRENYEQYF,TGCAGTTCCTACGGAGGTAGGGAAAACTACGAGCAGTACTTC
TRBJ2-7,TRBD2,TRBV6-5,NA,CASSYRGSSGSVCEQYF,TGTGCCAGCAGTTACAGGGGATCTAGCGGGAGCGTGTGCGAGCAGTACTTC
TRBJ1-4,NA,TRBV5-6,NA,CASSLLRGVDEKLFF,TGTGCCAGCAGCTTGCTTCGGGGGGTGGATGAAAAACTGTTTTTT
TRBJ2-7,TRBD1,TRBV20-1,NA,CSARVTLQGPTEQYF,TGCAGTGCTAGAGTGACGTTACAGGGGCCAACCGAGCAGTACTTC
TRBJ1-6,NA,TRBV6-5,few,CASSYTNRRQGRASPLHF,TGTGCCAGCAGTTACACCAACCGTCGGCAGGGGAGAGCTTCACCCCTCCACTTT
TRBJ1-6,NA,TRBV4-1,NA,CASREEGGREFSYNSPLHF,TGCGCCAGCAGGGAAGAAGGAGGCAGGGAGTTCTCCTATAATTCACCCCTCCACTTT
TRBJ1-5,NA,TRBV12-3/TRBV12-4,NA,CASSPLQGQPQHF,TGTGCCAGCAGTCCTCTCCAGGGACAGCCCCAGCATTTT
TRBJ1-5,TRBD1,TRBV28,NA,CASSYDRGHQPQHF,TGTGCCAGCAGTTACGACAGGGGGCATCAGCCCCAGCATTTT
TRBJ1-5,TRBD1,TRBV4-3,few,CASSQDRGTVDQPQHF,TGCGCCAGCAGCCAAGATCGGGGGACAGTAGATCAGCCCCAGCATTTT
TRBJ1-1,TRBD1,TRBV7-4,few,CASSFLPGQGTGTEAFF,TGTGCCAGCAGCTTCCTCCCGGGACAGGGGACGGGTACTGAAGCTTTCTTT
TRBJ1-1,NA,TRBV20-1,once,CSAWDGLNTEAFF,TGCAGTGCTTGGGACGGTTTGAACACTGAAGCTTTCTTT
TRBJ1-2,NA,TRBV20-1,NA,CSARDKEAGGYGYTF,TGCAGTGCTAGAGATAAGGAAGCGGGGGGGTATGGCTACACCTTC
TRBJ1-1,NA,TRBV7-9,NA,CASSPPEGTEAFF,TGTGCCAGCAGCCCCCCTGAGGGGACTGAAGCTTTCTTT